Listed below are T cell receptor beta chains from one sample, sequenced in a study of blood T cells in healthy people across ages. TCRdb reprocessed the 5' RACE reads via MiXCR and lists one record per CDR3 protein. The data show hundreds of thousands of distinct CDR3 sequences, with under 25% seen just once and 3.6% held by the top ten. The specimen was blood. The receptors stem from a man in his 70s in good health. CDR3s include the opening cysteine and the closing phenylalanine or tryptophan. A D gene is named only where the DNA matches it firmly. Some rows have no size entry. The others give once, few or many, or a class for an expanded clone.

abundance: .; d_gene: .; j_gene: TRBJ2-1; v_gene: TRBV20-1; CDR3nt: TGCAGTGCTAGTAAGGGTCTCGATGAGCAGTTCTTC; CDR3aa: CSASKGLDEQFF
abundance: .; d_gene: .; j_gene: TRBJ2-3; v_gene: TRBV25-1; CDR3nt: TGTGCCAGCAGCGCCACCGTGGACGGATACACAGATACGCAGTATTTT; CDR3aa: CASSATVDGYTDTQYF
abundance: few; d_gene: TRBD1; j_gene: TRBJ2-5; v_gene: TRBV11-2; CDR3nt: TGTGCCAGCAGCCTAAGACAGGGGGCCTACTACCAGACCCAGTACTTC; CDR3aa: CASSLRQGAYYQTQYF
abundance: few; d_gene: .; j_gene: TRBJ2-1; v_gene: TRBV3-1; CDR3nt: TGTGCCAGCAGCCAAGTCGCCTATGAGCAGTTCTTC; CDR3aa: CASSQVAYEQFF
abundance: few; d_gene: .; j_gene: TRBJ2-7; v_gene: TRBV7-2; CDR3nt: TGTGCCAGCAGCTTAAGCGGTCAGGGGCTTGGCTACGAGCAGTACTTC; CDR3aa: CASSLSGQGLGYEQYF
abundance: .; d_gene: TRBD2; j_gene: TRBJ2-1; v_gene: TRBV7-9; CDR3nt: TGTGCCAGCAGCTTCGGGACTATCCCGGGGAATGAGCAGTTCTTC; CDR3aa: CASSFGTIPGNEQFF
abundance: few; d_gene: .; j_gene: TRBJ2-7; v_gene: TRBV29-1; CDR3nt: TGCAGCGCCAACCTTGGATTAGCGCGATCCGAGCAGTACTTC; CDR3aa: CSANLGLARSEQYF
abundance: .; d_gene: .; j_gene: TRBJ2-5; v_gene: TRBV20-1; CDR3nt: TGCAGTGCTATGGACAGAGAAGAGACCCAGTACTTC; CDR3aa: CSAMDREETQYF
abundance: few; d_gene: .; j_gene: TRBJ1-4; v_gene: TRBV6-4; CDR3nt: TGTGCCAGCAGTGCAACTCATGGGCGGAGTGAAAAACTGTTTTTT; CDR3aa: CASSATHGRSEKLFF
abundance: .; d_gene: TRBD1; j_gene: TRBJ2-7; v_gene: TRBV20-1; CDR3nt: TGCAGTGCTAGTCTGGGACAGTCCTACGAGCAGTACTTC; CDR3aa: CSASLGQSYEQYF
abundance: few; d_gene: .; j_gene: TRBJ2-7; v_gene: TRBV18; CDR3nt: TGTGCCAGCTCTCCCCCCACACTTAGCTACGAGCAGTACTTC; CDR3aa: CASSPPTLSYEQYF
abundance: few; d_gene: .; j_gene: TRBJ2-5; v_gene: TRBV3-1; CDR3nt: TGTGCCAGCAGCTACGGAGTCGGGCGGGAGACCCAGTACTTC; CDR3aa: CASSYGVGRETQYF
abundance: few; d_gene: .; j_gene: TRBJ2-7; v_gene: TRBV20-1; CDR3nt: TGCAGTGCTAGCCCCACTAGCTACGAGCAGTACTTC; CDR3aa: CSASPTSYEQYF
abundance: .; d_gene: TRBD2; j_gene: TRBJ2-1; v_gene: TRBV5-1; CDR3nt: TGCGCCAGCAGCCCCCGACTAGCGGTCTCCTACAATGAGCAGTTCTTC; CDR3aa: CASSPRLAVSYNEQFF
abundance: many; d_gene: TRBD1; j_gene: TRBJ1-6; v_gene: TRBV20-1; CDR3nt: TGCAGTGCCCTGGCCGGACAGGGTGGTTCACCCCTCCACTTT; CDR3aa: CSALAGQGGSPLHF
abundance: many; d_gene: TRBD2; j_gene: TRBJ2-5; v_gene: TRBV3-1; CDR3nt: TGTGCCAGCAGCCATTCTGCTAGCGGGAGGGAAGAGACCCAGTACTTC; CDR3aa: CASSHSASGREETQYF
abundance: .; d_gene: .; j_gene: TRBJ2-3; v_gene: TRBV30; CDR3nt: TGTGCCTGGAGTGGCGTGGGGGATACGCAGTATTTT; CDR3aa: CAWSGVGDTQYF
abundance: .; d_gene: TRBD2; j_gene: TRBJ2-1; v_gene: TRBV7-9; CDR3nt: TGTGCCAGCACCCTCGCCGGGACTAGCGGATACAATGAGCAGTTCTTC; CDR3aa: CASTLAGTSGYNEQFF
abundance: .; d_gene: TRBD2; j_gene: TRBJ2-7; v_gene: TRBV6-1; CDR3nt: TGTGCCAGCAGTGAAAGAGGTTTGACTAGCGGGGTTCTTTGGGAGCAGTACTTC; CDR3aa: CASSERGLTSGVLWEQYF
abundance: few; d_gene: TRBD2; j_gene: TRBJ2-7; v_gene: TRBV4-2; CDR3nt: TGTGCCAGCAGCCGAGATCTTAGCGGGCGGTACCACACGGGGCCCCTCTACGAGCAGTACTTC; CDR3aa: CASSRDLSGRYHTGPLYEQYF
abundance: few; d_gene: .; j_gene: TRBJ2-7; v_gene: TRBV29-1; CDR3nt: TGCAGCGTTGACGAGGAGGGCTACGAGCAGTACTTC; CDR3aa: CSVDEEGYEQYF
abundance: few; d_gene: TRBD2; j_gene: TRBJ2-5; v_gene: TRBV4-1; CDR3nt: TGCGCCAGCAGCCCGACGACTAGCGTACAAGAGACCCAGTACTTC; CDR3aa: CASSPTTSVQETQYF
abundance: few; d_gene: TRBD2; j_gene: TRBJ2-7; v_gene: TRBV29-1; CDR3nt: TGCAGCGTTGAAGAGGCTAGCGGGAACTACGAGCAGTACTTC; CDR3aa: CSVEEASGNYEQYF